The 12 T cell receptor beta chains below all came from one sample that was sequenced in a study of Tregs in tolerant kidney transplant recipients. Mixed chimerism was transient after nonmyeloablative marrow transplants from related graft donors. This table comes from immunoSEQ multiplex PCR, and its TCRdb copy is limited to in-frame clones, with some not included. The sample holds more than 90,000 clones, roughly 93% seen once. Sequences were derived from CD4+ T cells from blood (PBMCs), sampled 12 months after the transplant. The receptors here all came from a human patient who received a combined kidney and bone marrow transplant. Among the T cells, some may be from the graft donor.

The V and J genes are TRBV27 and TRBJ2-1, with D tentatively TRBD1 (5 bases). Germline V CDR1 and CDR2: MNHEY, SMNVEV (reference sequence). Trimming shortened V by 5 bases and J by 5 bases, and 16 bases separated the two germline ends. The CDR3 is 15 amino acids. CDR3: CASSRGLQPHNEQFF. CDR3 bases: TGTGCCAGCAGTAGGGGCCTTCAACCACACAATGAGCAGTTCTTC.

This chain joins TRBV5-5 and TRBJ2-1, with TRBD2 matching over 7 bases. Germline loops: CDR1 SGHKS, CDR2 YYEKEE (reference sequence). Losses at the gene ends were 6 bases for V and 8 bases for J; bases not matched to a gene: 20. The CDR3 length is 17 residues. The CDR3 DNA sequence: TGTGCCAGCACCTCGTTAGTCATAGCTTCAACTAGCGATGAGCAGTTCTTC. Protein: CASTSLVIASTSDEQFF.

The CDR3 loop reads CASSFPVTGELFF. The CDR3, as DNA: TGCGCCAGCAGCTTTCCTGTTACCGGGGAGCTGTTTTTT. V is TRBV5-1 and J is TRBJ2-2; no firm D call. The CDR3 is 13 residues long. The V end lost 2 bases, the J end lost 5 bases, and 7 bases lay between the germline ends. The germline V gene encodes CDR1 SGHRS and CDR2 YFSETQ.

The CDR3 DNA reads TGTGCCAGCAGCTTGGTCAGCATAGCAAATCAGCCCCAGCATTTT. It yields the protein CASSLVSIANQPQHF. The chain uses TRBV7-2 and TRBJ1-5; D is unresolved. The CDR3 totals 15 residues. Germline lookup yields CDR1 SGHTA and CDR2 FQGNSA. With 3 bases removed from V and 4 bases from J, the gap between germline ends came to 13 bases.

CDR3 residues: CASSRTGGGYNEQFF. The CDR3, as DNA: TGTGCCAGCAGCCGGACAGGGGGCGGTTACAATGAGCAGTTCTTC. The chain employs TRBV7-9 and TRBJ2-1; 11 bases match TRBD1. V lost 5 bases to trimming and J lost 4 bases; unmatched junction nucleotides: 4. The CDR3 spans 15 residues. CDR1 is SEHNR, CDR2 FQNEAQ, per germline (reference sequence).

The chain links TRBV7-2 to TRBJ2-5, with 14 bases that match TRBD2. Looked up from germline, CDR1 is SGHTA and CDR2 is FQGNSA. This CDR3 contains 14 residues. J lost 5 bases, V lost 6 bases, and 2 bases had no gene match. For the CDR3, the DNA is TGTGCCAGCAGACGACTAGCGGGGGGGGAGACCCAGTACTTC. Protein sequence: CASRRLAGGETQYF. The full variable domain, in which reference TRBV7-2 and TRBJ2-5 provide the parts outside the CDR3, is GAGVSQSPSNKVTEKGKDVELRCDPISGHTALYWYRQSLGQGLEFLIYFQGNSAPDKSGLPSDRFSAERTGGSVSTLTIQRTQQEDSAVYLCASRRLAGGETQYFGPGTRLLVL.

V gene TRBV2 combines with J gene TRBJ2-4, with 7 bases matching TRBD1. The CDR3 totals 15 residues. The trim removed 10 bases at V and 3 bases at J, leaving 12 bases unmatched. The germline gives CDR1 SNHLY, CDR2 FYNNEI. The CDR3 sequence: CATKTGREVKNIQYF. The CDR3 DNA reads TGTGCCACAAAGACAGGGAGAGAGGTCAAAAACATTCAGTACTTC.

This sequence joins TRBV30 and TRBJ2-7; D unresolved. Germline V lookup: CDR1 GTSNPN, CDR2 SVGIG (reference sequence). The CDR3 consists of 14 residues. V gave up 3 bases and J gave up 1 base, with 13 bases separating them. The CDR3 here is CAWSPGTISYEQYF. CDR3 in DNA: TGTGCCTGGAGCCCAGGCACGATATCCTACGAGCAGTACTTC.

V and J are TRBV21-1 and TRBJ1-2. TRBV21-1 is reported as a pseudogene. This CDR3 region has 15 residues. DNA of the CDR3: TGTGGGTGTAACCAACCCTCTACCTCTTTCTATGGCTACACCTTC. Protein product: CGCNQPSTSFYGYTF.

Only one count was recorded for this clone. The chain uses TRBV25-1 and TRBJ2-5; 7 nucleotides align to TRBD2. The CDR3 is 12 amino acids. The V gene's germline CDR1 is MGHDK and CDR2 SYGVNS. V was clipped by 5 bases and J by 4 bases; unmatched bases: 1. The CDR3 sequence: CASSPSGETQYF. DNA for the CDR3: TGTGCCAGCAGTCCTAGCGGAGAGACCCAGTACTTC.

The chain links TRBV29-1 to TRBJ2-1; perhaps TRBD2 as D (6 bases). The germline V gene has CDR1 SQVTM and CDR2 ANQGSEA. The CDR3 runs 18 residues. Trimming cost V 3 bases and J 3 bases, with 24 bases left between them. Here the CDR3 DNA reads TGCAGCGTTGAGTTTCGTAGGGGTCCCTCGGAGGGCTACAATGAGCAGTTCTTC. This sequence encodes CSVEFRRGPSEGYNEQFF.

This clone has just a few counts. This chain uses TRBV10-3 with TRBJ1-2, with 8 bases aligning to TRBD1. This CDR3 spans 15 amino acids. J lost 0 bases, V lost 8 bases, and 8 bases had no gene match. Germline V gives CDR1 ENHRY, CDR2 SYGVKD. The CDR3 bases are TGTGCCATCCGGACAGGGATCGAAGCTAACTATGGCTACACCTTC. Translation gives CAIRTGIEANYGYTF.